This T cell receptor (beta chain) was recovered during a study of blood T cell repertoires in COVID-19. In germline, CDR1 is SGDLS, CDR2 YYNGEE. The ends were cut back, 4 bases at V and 4 bases at J, with 16 bases in the middle. CDR3 length: 15 amino acids. Generated by immunoSEQ multiplex PCR, the TCRdb table keeps only in-frame clones and is missing some. The table includes 75,000 to 80,000 clones, roughly nine tenths detected once. This receptor was identified in a human donor in a cohort sampled during active COVID-19. The V call is TRBV9, the J call TRBJ2-3; tentatively, D is TRBD2 (6 bases). The material sequenced was peripheral blood. CDR3 nucleotides: TGTGCCAGCAGCCATAGCGGACCAACGGCAGATACGCAGTATTTT. Translation gives CASSHSGPTADTQYF. Drawing the rest from reference TRBV9 and TRBJ2-3, the complete variable domain is DSGVTQTPKHLITATGQRVTLRCSPRSGDLSVYWYQQSLDQGLQFLIQYYNGEERAKGNILERFSAQQFPDLHSELNLSSLELGDSALYFCASSHSGPTADTQYFGPGTRLTVL.